These 9 T cell receptor beta chains originate from one sample sequenced in a study of tumor-infiltrating lymphocytes in primary liver carcinoma. Unsorted whole blood served as the source of blood RNA, and germline DNA was extracted as well. Production of TCR beta cDNA used around 500 ng total RNA together with a constant-region primer. Slightly modified ARM-PCR, run as three nested multiplex PCR rounds, produced the TCR beta libraries. The study ran its first two PCR rounds for roughly 10 cycles each, using TRBV1-TRBV30 forward primers and a C-beta reverse primer. TCRdb re-analysed the multiplex PCR reads in MiXCR, keeping a single row per CDR3 protein. The data show 180,000 or so distinct CDR3 sequences, around 60% seen once. The sequencing input was peripheral blood. Receptor source: a man aged 40-50 years with primary liver carcinoma and hepatitis B virus infection.

The J gene is TRBJ1-3, the V gene TRBV6-6; perhaps TRBD1 as D (6 bases). Germline loops: CDR1 MNHNY, CDR2 SVGAGI (reference sequence). The CDR3 length is 14 residues. Between the trimmed V and J ends, which lost 6 bases and 1 base, there was a span of 10 bases. Here the CDR3 DNA reads TGTGCCAGCAGATCAGGGGCTTCTGGAAACACCATATATTTT. Translated, it gives CASRSGASGNTIYF.

Remarks on this clonotype: The junction and the germline gene differ at one end; a read error may be behind it. The gene calls are TRBV11-2 and TRBJ2-2, with 10 bases identical to TRBD2. The CDR3 spans 17 residues. Germline CDR1 SGHAT, CDR2 FQNNGV. CDR3 in amino acids: CASNGGLAERNTVELFF. CDR3 nucleotides: TGTGCCAGCAACGGAGGACTAGCGGAGCGGAACACCGTGGAGCTGTTTTTT.

This clonotype was seen once. This rearrangement joins TRBV11-2 to TRBJ2-7; 8 bases align to TRBD2. Germline V CDR1 and CDR2: SGHAT, FQNNGV. The length of the CDR3 is 14 residues. V was pared by 2 bases and J by 5 bases, with 5 bases of the junction left unmatched. In nucleotides, the CDR3 is TGTGCCAGCAGCTTATCGACTAGCGATGACGAGCAGTACTTC. Protein: CASSLSTSDDEQYF.

Regarding this clonotype: Since no conserved phenylalanine or tryptophan closes the CDR3, a read error is the likely cause. The V gene is TRBV5-4, the J gene TRBJ2-5; unclear D gene. The CDR3 contains 14 residues. V was pared by 7 bases and J by 5 bases, with 18 bases between. Germline V lookup: CDR1 SGHNT, CDR2 YYREEE (reference sequence). CDR3 in DNA: TGTGCCAGCTATATACTGGGGTACGGGGAGACCCAGTACATC. This codes for CASYILGYGETQYI.

The chain couples TRBV6-6 to TRBJ2-5, with D unresolved. The V and J ends lost 6 bases and 7 bases respectively, with 21 bases between them. The CDR3 contains 15 residues. Germline CDR1 reads MNHNY; CDR2 reads SVGAGI (reference sequence). CDR3 in amino acids: CASSPDVDVDGTQYF. In nucleotides, the CDR3 is TGTGCCAGCAGCCCGGACGTGGATGTCGATGGGACCCAGTACTTC.

This chain links TRBV11-2 with TRBJ2-7; 11 nucleotides line up with TRBD2. The germline V gene encodes CDR1 SGHAT and CDR2 FQNNGV. There are 17 residues in the CDR3. With 5 bases clipped from V and 3 bases from J, the junction kept 12 bases outside the gene matches. The CDR3 DNA is TGTGCCAGCAGCCCTGAACTAGCGGGAGATGTAAGCTACGAGCAGTACTTC. This translates into CASSPELAGDVSYEQYF. Based on the CDR3 plus reference TRBV11-2 and TRBJ2-7, the full variable domain is EAGVAQSPRYKIIEKRQSVAFWCNPISGHATLYWYQQILGQGPKLLIQFQNNGVVDDSQLPKDRFSAERLKGVDSTLKIQPAKLEDSAVYLCASSPELAGDVSYEQYFGPGTRLTVT.

J is TRBJ2-5 and V is TRBV5-6, with 7 bases aligning to TRBD1. The CDR3 contains 14 residues. The trim removed 4 bases at V and 2 bases at J, leaving 5 bases unmatched. Germline-derived CDR1 and CDR2 are SGHDT and YYEEEE. The CDR3 loop reads CASSTTTGQETQYF. The CDR3 nucleotides read TGTGCCAGCAGCACAACGACAGGGCAAGAGACCCAGTACTTC.

Worth noting for this clonotype: A junction end diverges from the germline sequence, so it may reflect a read error. V and J are TRBV11-2 and TRBJ1-6; D is perhaps TRBD1 (5 bases). The CDR3 spans 15 residues. CDR1 and CDR2 (germline): SGHAT, FQNNGV. In DNA, the CDR3 is TGTACCAGCAGCACCAGATGGGGGTCCAATTCACCCTTCCACTTT. Amino acid sequence: CTSSTRWGSNSPFHF. Based on the CDR3 plus reference TRBV11-2 and TRBJ1-6, the full variable domain is EAGVAQSPRYKIIEKRQSVAFWCNPISGHATLYWYQQILGQGPKLLIQFQNNGVVDDSQLPKDRFSAERLKGVDSTLKIQPAKLEDSAVYLCTSSTRWGSNSPFHFGNGTRLTVT.

As regards this clonotype: This CDR3 fails to terminate in the conserved phenylalanine or tryptophan, so it likely reflects a read error. The J gene is TRBJ2-5, the V gene TRBV12-3 or TRBV12-4; no definite D call. V lost 5 bases, J lost 5 bases, and 12 bases lay in between. This CDR3 spans 13 amino acids. The CDR3 protein is CASSPTTRETQYL. CDR3 sequence (DNA): TGTGCCAGCAGTCCGACAACAAGGGAGACCCAGTACTTA.